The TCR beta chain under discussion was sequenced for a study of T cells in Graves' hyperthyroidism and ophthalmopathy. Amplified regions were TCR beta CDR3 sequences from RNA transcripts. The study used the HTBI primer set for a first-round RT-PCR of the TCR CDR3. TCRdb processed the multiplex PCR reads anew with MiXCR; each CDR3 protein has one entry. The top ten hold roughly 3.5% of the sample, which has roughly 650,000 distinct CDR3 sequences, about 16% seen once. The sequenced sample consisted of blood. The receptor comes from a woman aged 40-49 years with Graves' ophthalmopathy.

CDR3 loop: CASSVSRVNTEAFF. CDR3 coding DNA: TGCGCCAGCAGCGTTAGCAGGGTAAACACTGAAGCTTTCTTT. The genes are TRBV5-1 and TRBJ1-1, with a tentative D call TRBD1 (5 bases). This CDR3 has 14 amino acids. The V gene's germline CDR1 is SGHRS and CDR2 YFSETQ. With 4 bases removed from V and 2 bases from J, the gap between germline ends came to 12 bases.